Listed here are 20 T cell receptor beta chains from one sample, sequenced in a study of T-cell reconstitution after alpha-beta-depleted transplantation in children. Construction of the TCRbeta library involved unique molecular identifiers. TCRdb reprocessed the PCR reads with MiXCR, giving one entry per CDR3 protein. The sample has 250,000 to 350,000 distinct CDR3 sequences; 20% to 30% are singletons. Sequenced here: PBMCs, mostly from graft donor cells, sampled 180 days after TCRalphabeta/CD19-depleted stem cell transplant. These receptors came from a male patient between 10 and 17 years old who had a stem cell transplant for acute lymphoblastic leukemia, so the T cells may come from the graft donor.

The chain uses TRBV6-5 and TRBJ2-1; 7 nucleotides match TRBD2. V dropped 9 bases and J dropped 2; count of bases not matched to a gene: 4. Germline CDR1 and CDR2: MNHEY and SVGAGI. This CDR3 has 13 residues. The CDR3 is CASQLAAYNEQFF. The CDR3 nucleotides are TGTGCCAGTCAGCTAGCGGCCTACAATGAGCAGTTCTTC.

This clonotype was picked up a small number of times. This CDR3 is CASSPDGLYEQYF. CDR3 in DNA: TGCGCCAGCAGCCCAGACGGCCTCTACGAGCAGTACTTC. The chain employs TRBV5-1 and TRBJ2-7, with D uncertain. Trimming stripped 4 bases from V and 3 bases from J, with 11 bases between. This CDR3 has 13 residues. Germline loops: CDR1 SGHRS, CDR2 YFSETQ.

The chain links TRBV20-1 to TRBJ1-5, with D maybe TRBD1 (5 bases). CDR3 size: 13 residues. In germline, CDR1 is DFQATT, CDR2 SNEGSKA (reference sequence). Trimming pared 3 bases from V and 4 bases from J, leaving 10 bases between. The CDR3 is CSASDSWNQPQHF. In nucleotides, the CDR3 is TGCAGTGCTAGCGACAGTTGGAATCAGCCCCAGCATTTT.

As DNA, the CDR3 is TGTGCCACCAGCGCGGTGGGAAGAACGGCCACCTACAATGAGCAGTTCTTC. This translates into CATSAVGRTATYNEQFF. V usage is TRBV15 and J usage is TRBJ2-1; D not certain. CDR1 is LNHNV, CDR2 YYDKDF, per germline (reference sequence). CDR3 length: 17 amino acids. Trimming cost V 5 bases and J 2 bases, with 19 bases left between them.

CDR3 region: CSARARRLGGYTF. For the CDR3, the DNA is TGCAGTGCTAGAGCCAGGCGACTGGGAGGCTACACCTTC. The chain uses TRBV20-1 and TRBJ1-2; D not resolved. The germline CDR1 and CDR2 sequences are DFQATT and SNEGSKA (reference sequence). This CDR3 contains 13 residues. V gave up 1 base and J gave up 8 bases, with 14 bases separating them.

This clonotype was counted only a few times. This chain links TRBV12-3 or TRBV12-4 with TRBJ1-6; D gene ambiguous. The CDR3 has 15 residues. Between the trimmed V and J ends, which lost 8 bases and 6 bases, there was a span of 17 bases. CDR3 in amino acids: CASVGRMAPNSPLHF. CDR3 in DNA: TGTGCCAGCGTGGGAAGGATGGCCCCTAATTCACCCCTCCACTTT.

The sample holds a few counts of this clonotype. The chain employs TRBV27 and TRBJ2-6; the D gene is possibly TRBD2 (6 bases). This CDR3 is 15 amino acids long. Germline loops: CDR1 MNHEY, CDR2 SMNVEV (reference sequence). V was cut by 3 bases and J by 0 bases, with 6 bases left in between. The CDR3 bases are TGTGCCAGCAGTTTCGGGAGCTCTGGGGCCAACGTCCTGACTTTC. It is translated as CASSFGSSGANVLTF.

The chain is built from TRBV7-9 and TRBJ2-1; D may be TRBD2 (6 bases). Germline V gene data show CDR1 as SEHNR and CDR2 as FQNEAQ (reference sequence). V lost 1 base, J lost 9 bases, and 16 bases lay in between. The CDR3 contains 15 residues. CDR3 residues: CASSLVVGRSGEQFF. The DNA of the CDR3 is TGTGCCAGCAGCTTAGTTGTCGGGAGATCTGGTGAGCAGTTCTTC.

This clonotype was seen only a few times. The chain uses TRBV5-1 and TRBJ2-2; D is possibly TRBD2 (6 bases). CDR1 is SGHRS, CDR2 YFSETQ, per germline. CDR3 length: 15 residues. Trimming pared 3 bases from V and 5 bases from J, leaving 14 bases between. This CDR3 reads CASSSGAAGTGELFF. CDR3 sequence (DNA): TGCGCCAGCAGCTCCGGAGCGGCGGGGACCGGGGAGCTGTTTTTT.

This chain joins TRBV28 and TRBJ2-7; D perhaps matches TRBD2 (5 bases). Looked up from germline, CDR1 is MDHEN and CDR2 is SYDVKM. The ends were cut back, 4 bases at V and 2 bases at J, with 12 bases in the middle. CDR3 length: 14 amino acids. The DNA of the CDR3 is TGTGCCAGCAGTTCCCAGCGGACGACCTACGAGCAGTACTTC. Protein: CASSSQRTTYEQYF.

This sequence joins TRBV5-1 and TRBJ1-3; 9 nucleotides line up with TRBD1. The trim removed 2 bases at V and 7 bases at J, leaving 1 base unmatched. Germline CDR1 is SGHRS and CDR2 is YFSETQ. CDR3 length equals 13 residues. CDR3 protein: CASSFDRGNTIYF. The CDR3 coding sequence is TGCGCCAGCAGCTTCGACAGGGGGAACACCATATATTTT.

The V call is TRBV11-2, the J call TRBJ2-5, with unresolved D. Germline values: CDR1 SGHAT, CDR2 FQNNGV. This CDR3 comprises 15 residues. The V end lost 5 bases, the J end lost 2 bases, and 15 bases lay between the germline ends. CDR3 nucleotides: TGTGCCAGCAGCCATCGAGGTCCCTGGCAAGAGACCCAGTACTTC. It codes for CASSHRGPWQETQYF.

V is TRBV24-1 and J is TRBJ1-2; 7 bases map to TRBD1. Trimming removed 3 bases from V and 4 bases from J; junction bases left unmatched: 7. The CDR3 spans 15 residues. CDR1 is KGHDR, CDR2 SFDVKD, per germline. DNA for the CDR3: TGTGCCACCAGTGATACCCGACAGGGAGGCTATGGCTACACCTTC. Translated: CATSDTRQGGYGYTF.

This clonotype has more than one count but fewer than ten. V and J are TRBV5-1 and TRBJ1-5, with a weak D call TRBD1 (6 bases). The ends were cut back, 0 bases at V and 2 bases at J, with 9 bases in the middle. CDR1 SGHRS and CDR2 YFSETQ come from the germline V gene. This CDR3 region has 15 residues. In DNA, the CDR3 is TGCGCCAGCAGCTTGGGGGGGCTCGGCAATCAGCCCCAGCATTTT. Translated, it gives CASSLGGLGNQPQHF.

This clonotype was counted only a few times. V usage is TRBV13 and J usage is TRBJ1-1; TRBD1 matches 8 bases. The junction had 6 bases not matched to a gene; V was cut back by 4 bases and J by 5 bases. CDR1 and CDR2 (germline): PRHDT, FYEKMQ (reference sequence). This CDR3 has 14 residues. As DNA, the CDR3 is TGTGCCAGCAGCTCCACGACAGGGGTTACTGAAGCTTTCTTT. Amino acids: CASSSTTGVTEAFF.

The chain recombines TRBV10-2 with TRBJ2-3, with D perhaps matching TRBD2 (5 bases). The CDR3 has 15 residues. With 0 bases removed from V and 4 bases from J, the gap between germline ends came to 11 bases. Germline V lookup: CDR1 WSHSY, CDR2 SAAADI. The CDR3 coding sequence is TGCGCCAGCAGTGAGTCGACCGGGGTGGCAGATACGCAGTATTTT. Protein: CASSESTGVADTQYF.

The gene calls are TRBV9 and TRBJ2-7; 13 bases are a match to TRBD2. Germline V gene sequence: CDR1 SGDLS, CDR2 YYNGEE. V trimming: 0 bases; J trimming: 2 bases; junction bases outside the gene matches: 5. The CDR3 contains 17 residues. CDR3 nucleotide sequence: TGTGCCAGCAGCGTAGGGGGACTAGCGGGACCTCCCTACGAGCAGTACTTC. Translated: CASSVGGLAGPPYEQYF.

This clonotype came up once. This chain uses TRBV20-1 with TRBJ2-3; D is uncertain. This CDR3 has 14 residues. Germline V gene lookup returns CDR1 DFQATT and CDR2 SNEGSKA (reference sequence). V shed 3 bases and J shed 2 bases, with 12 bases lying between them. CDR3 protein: CSARLTRHTDTQYF. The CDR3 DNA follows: TGCAGTGCTAGGCTAACTCGCCACACAGATACGCAGTATTTT.

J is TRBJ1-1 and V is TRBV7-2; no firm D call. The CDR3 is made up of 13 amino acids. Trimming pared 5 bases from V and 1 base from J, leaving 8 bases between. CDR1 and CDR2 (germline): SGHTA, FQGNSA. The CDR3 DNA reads TGTGCCAGCAGCAAACAGCGGAACACTGAAGCTTTCTTT. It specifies CASSKQRNTEAFF.

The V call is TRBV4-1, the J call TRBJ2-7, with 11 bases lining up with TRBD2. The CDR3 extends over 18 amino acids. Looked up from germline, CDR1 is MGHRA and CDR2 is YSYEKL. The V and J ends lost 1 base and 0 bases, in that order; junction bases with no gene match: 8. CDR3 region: CASSQGGLAALGSYEQYF. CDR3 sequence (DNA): TGCGCCAGCAGCCAAGGGGGACTAGCGGCCCTGGGCTCCTACGAGCAGTACTTC.